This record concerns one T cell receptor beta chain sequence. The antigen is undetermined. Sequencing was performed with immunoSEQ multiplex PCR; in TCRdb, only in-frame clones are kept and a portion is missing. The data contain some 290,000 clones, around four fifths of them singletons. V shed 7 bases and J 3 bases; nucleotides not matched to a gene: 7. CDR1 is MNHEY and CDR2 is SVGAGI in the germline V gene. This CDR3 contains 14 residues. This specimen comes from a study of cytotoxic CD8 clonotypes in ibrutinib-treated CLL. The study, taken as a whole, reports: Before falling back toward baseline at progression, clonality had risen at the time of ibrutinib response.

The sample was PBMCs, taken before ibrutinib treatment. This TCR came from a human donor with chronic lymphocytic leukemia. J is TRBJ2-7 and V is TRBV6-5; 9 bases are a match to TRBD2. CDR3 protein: CASKGTSTNYEQYF. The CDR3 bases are TGTGCCAGCAAAGGGACTAGCACAAACTACGAGCAGTACTTC.